This T cell receptor (beta chain) originates from a study of Graves' ophthalmopathy and Graves' hyperthyroidism. Amplification targeted the TCR beta CDR3 regions, with RNA transcripts as the source material. HTBI primers were employed in first-round RT-PCR, then a second-round multiplex PCR followed. TCRdb re-called the multiplex PCR reads with MiXCR, one entry per CDR3 protein. The table includes hundreds of thousands of distinct CDR3 sequences, 15% to 17% detected once. Stable hyperthyroid donors showed no ophthalmopathy during 18 months follow-up. Orbital computed tomography and thyroid ultrasound, along with TRAb, serum thyroxine and clinical symptoms, underpinned diagnosis. V lost 4 bases to trimming and J lost 3 bases, with 11 bases between them. This CDR3 has 14 amino acids. In germline, CDR1 is SGHRS, CDR2 YFSETQ. The table lists this clonotype with many counts. Its matching antigen is unknown.

The study's findings and limits: A 13-signature model separated ophthalmopathy from stable hyperthyroidism, just under 90% sensitivity, 81.08% specificity.

The source is a woman between 18 and 30 years old with stable Graves' hyperthyroidism. Sequenced input: peripheral blood. The chain carries TRBV5-1 and TRBJ1-3; TRBD1 is a possible D gene (5 bases). The CDR3 region is CASSEGSIGNTIYF. CDR3 sequence (DNA): TGCGCCAGCAGCGAGGGGTCTATTGGAAACACCATATATTTT.